The 14 T cell receptor beta chains in this list originate from one sample, sequenced in a study of T cells in Graves' hyperthyroidism and ophthalmopathy. The CDR3 regions of TCR beta were amplified from RNA transcripts. With the HTBI primer set, the TCR CDR3 went through a first round of RT-PCR. TCRdb recomputed calls from the multiplex PCR reads with MiXCR, one row per CDR3 protein. The data contain a few hundred thousand distinct CDR3 sequences, about 43% of them singletons. The material sequenced was peripheral blood or thyroid tissue (not recorded which). Every receptor here comes from a woman aged 18-29 years with Graves' hyperthyroidism.

The gene calls are TRBV20-1 and TRBJ1-1; D uncertain. The CDR3 sequence is 14 residues long. Germline CDR1 and CDR2: DFQATT and SNEGSKA (reference sequence). Trimming left V 0 bases short and J 5 bases short, with 13 bases between. The CDR3 spells CSARDPQRRTEAFF. DNA for the CDR3: TGCAGTGCTAGAGATCCCCAACGGCGGACTGAAGCTTTCTTT.

The chain recombines TRBV7-9 with TRBJ2-5; D is undetermined. The CDR3 length is 15 residues. V lost 1 base and J 2 bases, leaving 11 bases between the germline ends. In germline, CDR1 is SEHNR, CDR2 FQNEAQ (reference sequence). This chain's CDR3 is CASSLGYNPQETQYF. Written as DNA, the CDR3 is TGTGCCAGCAGCTTAGGGTATAATCCGCAAGAGACCCAGTACTTC. Full variable domain (outside the CDR3, taken from reference TRBV7-9 and TRBJ2-5): DTGVSQNPRHKITKRGQNVTFRCDPISEHNRLYWYRQTLGQGPEFLTYFQNEAQLEKSRLLSDRFSAERPKGSFSTLEIQRTEQGDSAMYLCASSLGYNPQETQYFGPGTRLLVL.

The sample holds one count of this clonotype. This chain links TRBV5-1 with TRBJ2-5, with 10 bases fitting TRBD1. Germline-derived CDR1 and CDR2 are SGHRS and YFSETQ. The CDR3 loop spans 12 amino acids. The V segment lost 10 bases and the J segment 5 bases; nucleotides outside the gene matches: 5. For the CDR3, the DNA is TGCGCCCAGACAGGGGGCTTGGAGACCCAGTACTTC. Translating it yields CAQTGGLETQYF.

A few counts support this clonotype. This chain uses TRBV10-3 with TRBJ1-5; D is ambiguous. Germline assignment: CDR1 ENHRY and CDR2 SYGVKD. The CDR3 has 12 residues. Trimming shortened V by 2 bases and J by 11 bases, and 10 bases separated the two germline ends. The CDR3 sequence is CAISEGRETQHF. DNA for the CDR3: TGTGCCATCAGTGAGGGGCGGGAGACCCAGCATTTT.

At least ten counts were recorded for this clonotype. This chain joins TRBV10-3 and TRBJ1-6, with a tentative D call TRBD1 (6 bases). The germline CDR1 and CDR2 sequences are ENHRY and SYGVKD. Trimming removed 10 bases at V and 5 bases at J, with 12 bases between. The CDR3 is 13 residues long. CDR3 in DNA: TGTGCCACCCGGGACAAAAATAATTCACCCCTCCACTTT. It specifies CATRDKNNSPLHF.

In its sample, this clonotype was seen a few times. The rearrangement joins TRBV5-4 to TRBJ1-1; a possible D gene is TRBD1 (5 bases). The CDR3 extends over 13 amino acids. Germline V lookup: CDR1 SGHNT, CDR2 YYREEE (reference sequence). V lost 10 bases to trimming and J lost 1 base, with 14 bases between them. The CDR3 bases are TGTGCCGCCCAGCAGGGTCGGAACACTGAAGCTTTCTTT. As protein: CAAQQGRNTEAFF.

As regards this clonotype: The junction does not match germline at one end; this may be a read error. The chain carries TRBV7-2 and TRBJ1-5; maybe TRBD1 (6 bases). The CDR3 contains 18 residues. Per germline, CDR1 SGHTA and CDR2 FQGNSA. CDR3 coding DNA: TGCGCCAGCAGCCAAGATGTCATTCCTGACAGGCGTTATCAGCCCCAGCATTTT. Protein: CASSQDVIPDRRYQPQHF.

There are many counts of this clonotype. The rearrangement links TRBV24-1 to TRBJ1-2, with unresolved D. CDR1 and CDR2 from the germline V gene are KGHDR and SFDVKD. V dropped 0 bases and J dropped 1 base, with 5 bases sitting between them. The CDR3 is 14 residues long. The CDR3 protein is CATSDLSDNYGYTF. The CDR3 DNA sequence: TGTGCCACCAGTGATTTGAGCGATAACTATGGCTACACCTTC.

Of note for this clonotype: Given a much more abundant clone one base away, this may be a read error. This rearrangement joins TRBV6-1 to TRBJ1-6; D gene ambiguous. CDR1 is MNHNS and CDR2 is SASEGT in the germline V gene. This CDR3 has 14 amino acids. This chain's CDR3 is CACSLIGRDSPLHF. The DNA of the CDR3 is TGTGCCTGCAGCTTGATAGGGAGGGATTCACCCCTCCACTTT.

This clonotype was counted once. The rearrangement joins TRBV15 to TRBJ1-3, with 7 bases fitting TRBD1. The CDR3 loop spans 14 amino acids. Germline trimming cut 5 bases from V and 3 bases from J; bases unmatched to any gene: 4. Germline lookup yields CDR1 LNHNV and CDR2 YYDKDF (reference sequence). CDR3 protein: CATSETGFGNTIYF. The CDR3 bases are TGTGCCACCAGCGAGACAGGGTTTGGAAACACCATATATTTT.

DNA for the CDR3: TGTGCCAGTAGTACAGGGGGACTAGCATCCTACGAGCAGTACTTC. The encoded protein is CASSTGGLASYEQYF. V gene TRBV19 combines with J gene TRBJ2-7; 9 nucleotides agree with TRBD2. The junction had 5 bases not matched to a gene; V was cut back by 4 bases and J by 1 base. The CDR3 is 15 residues long. The germline CDR1 and CDR2 sequences are LNHDA and SQIVND (reference sequence). The full variable domain, its missing parts supplied by reference TRBV19 and TRBJ2-7, is DGGITQSPKYLFRKEGQNVTLSCEQNLNHDAMYWYRQDPGQGLRLIYYSQIVNDFQKGDIAEGYSVSREKKESFPLTVTSAQKNPTAFYLCASSTGGLASYEQYFGPGTRLTVT.

The V and J genes are TRBV29-1 and TRBJ2-5; 8 bases fit TRBD1. After removal of 4 bases from V and 5 bases from J, the junction contained 9 bases not matched to a gene. The CDR3 is 14 amino acids. Germline CDR1 is SQVTM and CDR2 is ANQGSEA. The chain's CDR3 is CSVGLTGDGETQYF. For the CDR3, the DNA is TGCAGCGTTGGTCTGACAGGGGATGGGGAGACCCAGTACTTC.

The J gene is TRBJ1-5, the V gene TRBV5-1; 12 bases align to TRBD1. The germline V gene has CDR1 SGHRS and CDR2 YFSETQ. The CDR3 has 16 amino acids. Germline trimming cut 0 bases from V and 6 bases from J; bases unmatched to any gene: 4. The CDR3 DNA reads TGCGCCAGCAGCTTGGAGGGGACAGGGGGCGGTCAGCCCCAGCATTTT. Amino acids: CASSLEGTGGGQPQHF.

In the case of this clonotype: One junction end disagrees with the germline gene, perhaps due to a read error. The rearrangement links TRBV7-9 to TRBJ2-7, with D possibly being TRBD1 (5 bases). Germline V CDR1 and CDR2: SEHNR, FQNEAQ (reference sequence). The CDR3 sequence is 15 residues long. As DNA, the CDR3 is TGCGCCAGCAGCCAAGATCACCCAGGGTTTTGGGAGCAGTACTTC. Translating gives CASSQDHPGFWEQYF.